The 27 T cell receptor beta chains below were found in one sample sequenced in a study of blood T cell repertoires in COVID-19. TCRdb's table, derived via immunoSEQ multiplex PCR, lists solely in-frame clones and lacks some. The sample yields about 200,000 clones, about three quarters seen once. Material: peripheral blood. The receptor source for this set is a woman aged 70-85 years with acute or convalescent COVID-19.

This clone occurred once. The rearrangement joins TRBV30 to TRBJ2-7; D is unresolved. CDR3 length: 11 amino acids. V was clipped by 4 bases and J by 5 bases, with 9 bases between them. Germline V lookup: CDR1 GTSNPN, CDR2 SVGIG (reference sequence). The chain's CDR3 is CAWMVGDEQYF. Here the CDR3 DNA reads TGTGCCTGGATGGTAGGAGACGAGCAGTACTTC.

The chain employs TRBV3-1 (or the pseudogene TRBV3-2) and TRBJ1-3; D is uncertain. The CDR3 spans 15 residues. Germline CDR1 reads LGHDT; CDR2 reads YNNKEL (reference sequence). Trimming cost V 4 bases and J 0 bases, with 10 bases left between them. The CDR3: CASSRRSGSGNTIYF. The CDR3 nucleotides are TGTGCCAGCAGCCGACGGAGTGGCTCTGGAAACACCATATATTTT.

The gene calls are TRBV18 and TRBJ2-3; D possibly corresponds to TRBD1 (6 bases). The CDR3 is made up of 14 amino acids. Germline V gene sequence: CDR1 KGHSH, CDR2 LQKENI. Deletions cut 3 bases from V and 6 bases from J, with 13 bases between. CDR3 coding DNA: TGTGCCAGCTCACCCAGGGCAGGGGATGATACGCAGTATTTT. Its translation: CASSPRAGDDTQYF.

A few counts support this clone. This chain links TRBV28 with TRBJ2-3, with 8 bases aligning to TRBD2. Germline lookup yields CDR1 MDHEN and CDR2 SYDVKM. CDR3 size: 17 residues. The J segment lost 0 bases and the V segment lost 8 bases, leaving 13 bases of the junction unmatched. CDR3 nucleotides: TGTGCCAGCCCACCCTGGGTAGCGGGAACTAGCACAGATACGCAGTATTTT. Translation gives CASPPWVAGTSTDTQYF.

The chain employs TRBV20-1 and TRBJ2-1; 12 bases line up with TRBD1. The ends lost 3 bases at V and 6 bases at J; junction bases unmatched: 9. Germline loops: CDR1 DFQATT, CDR2 SNEGSKA (reference sequence). The CDR3 sequence is 16 residues long. CDR3 residues: CSASSGGQGALNEQFF. The CDR3 DNA is TGCAGTGCTAGTTCAGGGGGACAGGGGGCGCTCAATGAGCAGTTCTTC.

There are a few counts of this clone. This sequence joins TRBV2 and TRBJ1-2; 11 positions match TRBD1. The germline V gene has CDR1 SNHLY and CDR2 FYNNEI. The CDR3 length is 14 residues. V gave up 8 bases and J gave up 8 bases; unmatched junction bases: 10. The CDR3 protein is CASQMGQGGGGYTF. The CDR3 coding sequence is TGTGCCAGCCAAATGGGACAGGGGGGCGGGGGCTACACCTTC.

This clone has just one count. V usage is TRBV6-1 and J usage is TRBJ1-6; no reliable D call. CDR3 length equals 15 residues. Deletions cut 3 bases from V and 3 bases from J, with 9 bases between. Germline V lookup: CDR1 MNHNS, CDR2 SASEGT. CDR3 sequence reads: CASSEGRLYNSPLHF. Written as DNA, the CDR3 is TGTGCCAGCAGTGAGGGTCGACTCTATAATTCACCCCTCCACTTT.

The CDR3 loop reads CASTPGGAVDEQFF. The CDR3 DNA is TGTGCTAGTACCCCAGGGGGAGCGGTCGATGAGCAGTTCTTC. The chain links TRBV12-5 to TRBJ2-1; 7 bases are shared with TRBD1. The ends lost 8 bases at V and 8 bases at J; junction bases unmatched: 12. Per germline, CDR1 LGHNT and CDR2 FRNRAP. The CDR3 has 14 residues.

This chain connects TRBV24-1 to TRBJ2-2; a weak D match, TRBD1 (5 bases). The CDR3 length is 14 residues. Trimming took off 5 bases at V and 6 bases at J, with 12 bases between the two ends. Germline V gives CDR1 KGHDR, CDR2 SFDVKD. CDR3 nucleotide sequence: TGTGCCACCAGTGGGGCAGGGCCGGCCGGGGAGCTGTTTTTT. Its translation: CATSGAGPAGELFF.

The chain links TRBV7-6 to TRBJ2-1, with D tentatively TRBD2 (6 bases). The CDR3 is made up of 16 amino acids. V shed 4 bases and J shed 0 bases, with 13 bases lying between them. CDR1 SGHVS and CDR2 FNYEAQ come from the germline V gene. The CDR3 is CASSSSGQSSYNEQFF. CDR3 in DNA: TGTGCCAGCAGCTCGAGCGGGCAGAGCTCCTACAATGAGCAGTTCTTC.

In its sample, this clone was seen once. The J gene is TRBJ2-7, the V gene TRBV6-5, with a tentative D call TRBD1 (6 bases). The germline V gene has CDR1 MNHEY and CDR2 SVGAGI. The CDR3 loop spans 15 amino acids. V was cut by 6 bases and J by 0 bases, with 15 bases left in between. The CDR3 is CASRRNRESSYEQYF. In DNA form, the CDR3 reads TGTGCCAGCAGGCGAAACAGGGAAAGCTCCTACGAGCAGTACTTC.

The chain is built from TRBV7-3 and TRBJ2-3, with 7 nucleotides matching TRBD1. V lost 5 bases, J lost 5 bases, and 10 bases stayed unmatched. The CDR3 covers 15 residues. Germline CDR1 SGHTA, CDR2 FQGTGA. CDR3 DNA: TGTGCCAGCAGCCCCGCCCAGGGGGTAGGAGATACGCAGTATTTT. Its translation is CASSPAQGVGDTQYF.

This chain connects TRBV24-1 to TRBJ2-2; D is possibly TRBD1 (7 bases). The ends were cut back, 5 bases at V and 6 bases at J, with 24 bases in the middle. The CDR3 is 18 amino acids. Germline CDR1 reads KGHDR; CDR2 reads SFDVKD. CDR3 bases: TGTGCCACCAGTGCCCCCCGGGACAGCGGGTTCCAGTCCGGGGAGCTGTTTTTT. It translates to CATSAPRDSGFQSGELFF.

The CDR3: CASSPVINRGGETQYF. As DNA, the CDR3 is TGTGCCAGCTCACCCGTAATAAACAGGGGAGGAGAGACCCAGTACTTC. V and J are TRBV18 and TRBJ2-5, with D perhaps matching TRBD1 (7 bases). Deletions cut 3 bases from V and 4 bases from J, with 18 bases between. This CDR3 is built from 16 residues. Germline loops: CDR1 KGHSH, CDR2 LQKENI.

The V gene is TRBV5-6, the J gene TRBJ1-1; D is ambiguous. V was shortened by 2 bases and J by 0 bases, with 8 bases between the two germline ends. Germline V gives CDR1 SGHDT, CDR2 YYEEEE. The CDR3 is 14 amino acids. CDR3 sequence reads: CASSFTELNTEAFF. DNA for the CDR3: TGTGCCAGCAGCTTTACAGAGTTGAACACTGAAGCTTTCTTT.

This CDR3 reads CASSPRVAGYTF. The CDR3 nucleotides are TGTGCCAGCAGCCCCAGGGTTGCGGGCTACACCTTC. The chain uses TRBV2 and TRBJ1-2; D possibly corresponds to TRBD1 (5 bases). From germline, CDR1 is SNHLY and CDR2 FYNNEI. V was trimmed by 6 bases and J by 8 bases, leaving 13 bases between them. There are 12 residues in the CDR3.

This chain links TRBV2 with TRBJ1-4; TRBD1 might be the D (5 bases). The CDR3 has 15 residues. From germline, CDR1 is SNHLY and CDR2 FYNNEI. Between the trimmed V and J ends, which lost 7 bases and 0 bases, there was a span of 12 bases. In nucleotides, the CDR3 is TGTGCCAGCACCGGGGGAGATACAACTAATGAAAAACTGTTTTTT. Translating it yields CASTGGDTTNEKLFF.

The chain joins TRBV5-1 to TRBJ2-2, with 10 bases matching TRBD2. The germline V gene has CDR1 SGHRS and CDR2 YFSETQ. Trimming cost V 2 bases and J 3 bases; bases outside gene matches: 1. This CDR3 spans 15 amino acids. CDR3 amino acids: CASSFLAGDTGELFF. The DNA of the CDR3 is TGCGCCAGCAGCTTTCTAGCGGGGGACACCGGGGAGCTGTTTTTT.

This chain connects TRBV30 to TRBJ2-1; tentatively, D is TRBD1 (5 bases). Trimming left V 0 bases short and J 8 bases short, with 5 bases between. The CDR3 is made up of 11 amino acids. Germline CDR1 is GTSNPN and CDR2 is SVGIG (reference sequence). The CDR3 DNA is TGTGCCTGGAGTGTAGGGGATGAGCAGTTCTTC. Protein: CAWSVGDEQFF.

The gene calls are TRBV7-2 and TRBJ2-3, with 9 bases fitting TRBD2. The CDR3 covers 13 residues. Germline lookup yields CDR1 SGHTA and CDR2 FQGNSA. After removal of 9 bases from V and 4 bases from J, the junction contained 5 bases not matched to a gene. The CDR3 loop is CARQREVADTQYF. In nucleotides, the CDR3 is TGTGCCAGACAGCGGGAGGTTGCAGATACGCAGTATTTT.

The count of this clone is one. V usage is TRBV27 and J usage is TRBJ2-4; 7 bases align to TRBD1. There are 13 residues in the CDR3. V lost 1 base, J lost 9 bases, and 3 bases stayed unmatched. Per germline, CDR1 MNHEY and CDR2 SMNVEV (reference sequence). The CDR3 DNA is TGTGCCAGCAGTTTATACCGACAGGGCATTCAGTACTTC. Protein product: CASSLYRQGIQYF.

This clone has just one count. This chain connects TRBV5-6 to TRBJ1-2; tentatively, D is TRBD1 (6 bases). The germline V and J ends were trimmed by 1 base and 7 bases, with 20 bases remaining between them. This CDR3 spans 16 amino acids. The germline gives CDR1 SGHDT, CDR2 YYEEEE. The CDR3 bases are TGTGCCAGCAGCTTGCCCCTAGGGGGTAGGGGTGGTGGCTACACCTTC. This gives the protein CASSLPLGGRGGGYTF.

The chain employs TRBV7-2 and TRBJ1-1; tentatively, D is TRBD1 (6 bases). Between the trimmed V and J ends, which lost 5 bases and 1 base, there was a span of 8 bases. The CDR3 has 13 residues. Looked up from germline, CDR1 is SGHTA and CDR2 is FQGNSA. As DNA, the CDR3 is TGTGCCAGCAGCGGACAGAAGAACACTGAAGCTTTCTTT. Amino acids: CASSGQKNTEAFF.

The V gene is TRBV7-8, the J gene TRBJ1-1, with a tentative D call TRBD1 (5 bases). Trimming pared 5 bases from V and 5 bases from J, leaving 12 bases between. This CDR3 comprises 13 residues. Germline V gives CDR1 SGHVS, CDR2 FQNEAQ. The CDR3 sequence is CASSPRRGTEAFF. CDR3 nucleotides: TGTGCCAGCAGCCCCAGACGGGGGACTGAAGCTTTCTTT.

The chain joins TRBV10-3 to TRBJ2-4; the D is unclear. The CDR3 runs to 15 residues. Germline values: CDR1 ENHRY, CDR2 SYGVKD. The germline V and J ends were trimmed by 0 bases and 5 bases, with 11 bases remaining between them. The DNA for the CDR3 is TGTGCCATCAGTGAGTCATCGGTCGGAGAAAACATTCAGTACTTC. Translating gives CAISESSVGENIQYF.

The chain employs TRBV6-6 and TRBJ1-1, with D unclear. V gave up 2 bases and J gave up 1 base, with 5 bases separating them. There are 13 residues in the CDR3. Per the germline V gene, CDR1 is MNHNY and CDR2 is SVGAGI (reference sequence). The CDR3 here is CASSYPENTEAFF. CDR3 nucleotide sequence: TGTGCCAGCAGTTACCCAGAGAACACTGAAGCTTTCTTT.

The chain links TRBV6-4 to TRBJ2-7; 7 positions agree with TRBD2. The CDR3 is made up of 12 amino acids. V was pared by 5 bases and J by 5 bases, with 3 bases of the junction left unmatched. Per the germline V gene, CDR1 is MRHNA and CDR2 is SNTAGT. The CDR3 is CASSPGRNEQYF. For the CDR3, the DNA is TGTGCCAGCAGTCCCGGGAGGAACGAGCAGTACTTC.